This TCR beta chain was sequenced during a study of CXCR3-negative and CXCR3-positive naive CD8 T cells. The CDR3 spans 13 residues. Germline CDR1 reads SGHTA; CDR2 reads FQGNSA. Overall study findings and caveats: Comparably high diversity marked both naive subsets, whereas memory CD8+ cells had much lower diversity. Most assays used freshly isolated PBMCs, as cryopreservation partially reduced CXCR3.

CD8+ T cell subsets were each sorted in triplicate, about 310,000 cells apiece. About this clonotype itself: Its antigen is still unknown.

UMI labels and 5' RACE were used to prepare the TRB cDNA libraries. TCRdb reprocessed the 5' RACE reads and stores each CDR3 protein as one record, lacking DNA. The table lists 45,000 to 65,000 distinct CDR3 sequences, with under 25% in the top ten. The source material was memory CD8+ T cells from blood. The chain has TRBV7-2 and TRBJ2-3; TCRdb outputs TRBD1, but without DNA this stays unchecked. The clonotype originates from a human donor in good health. Some clones in this sample may be carry-over from other donors' samples. The chain's CDR3 is CASSSQGADTQYF. Combining the CDR3 with reference TRBV7-2 and TRBJ2-3 gives the whole variable domain GAGVSQSPSNKVTEKGKDVELRCDPISGHTALYWYRQSLGQGLEFLIYFQGNSAPDKSGLPSDRFSAERTGGSVSTLTIQRTQQEDSAVYLCASSSQGADTQYFGPGTRLTVL.